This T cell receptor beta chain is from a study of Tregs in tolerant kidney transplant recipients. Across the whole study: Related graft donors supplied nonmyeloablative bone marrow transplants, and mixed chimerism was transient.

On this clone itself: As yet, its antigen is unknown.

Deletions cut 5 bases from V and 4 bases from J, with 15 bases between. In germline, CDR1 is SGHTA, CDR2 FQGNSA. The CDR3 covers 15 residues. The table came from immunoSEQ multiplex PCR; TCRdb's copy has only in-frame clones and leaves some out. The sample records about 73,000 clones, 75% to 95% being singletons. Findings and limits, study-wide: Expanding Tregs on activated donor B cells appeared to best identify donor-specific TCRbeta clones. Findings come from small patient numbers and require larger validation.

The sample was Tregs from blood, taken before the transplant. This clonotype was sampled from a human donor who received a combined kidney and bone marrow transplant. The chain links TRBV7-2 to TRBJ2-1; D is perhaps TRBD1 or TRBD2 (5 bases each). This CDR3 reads CASSPSREGYNEQFF. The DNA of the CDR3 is TGTGCCAGCAGCCCATCTCGCGAGGGGTACAATGAGCAGTTCTTC.